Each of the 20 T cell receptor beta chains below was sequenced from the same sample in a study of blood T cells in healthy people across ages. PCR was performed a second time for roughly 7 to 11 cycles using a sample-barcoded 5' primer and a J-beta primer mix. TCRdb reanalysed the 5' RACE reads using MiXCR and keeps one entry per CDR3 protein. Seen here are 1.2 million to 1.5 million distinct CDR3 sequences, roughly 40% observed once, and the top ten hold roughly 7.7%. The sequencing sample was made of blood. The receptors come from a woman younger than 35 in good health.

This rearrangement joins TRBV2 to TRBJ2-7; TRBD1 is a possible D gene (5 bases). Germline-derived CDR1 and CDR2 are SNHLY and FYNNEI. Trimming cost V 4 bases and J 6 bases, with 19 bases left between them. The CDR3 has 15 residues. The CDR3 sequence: CASSGQITRLGEQYF. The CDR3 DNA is TGTGCCAGCAGTGGACAGATTACCCGTTTGGGCGAGCAGTACTTC.

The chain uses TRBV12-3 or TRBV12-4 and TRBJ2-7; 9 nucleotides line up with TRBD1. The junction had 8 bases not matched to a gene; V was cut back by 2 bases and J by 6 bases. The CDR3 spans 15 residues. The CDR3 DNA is TGTGCCAGCAGTTTAAAGGGGACAGGGCACCGCGAGCAGTACTTC. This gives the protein CASSLKGTGHREQYF.

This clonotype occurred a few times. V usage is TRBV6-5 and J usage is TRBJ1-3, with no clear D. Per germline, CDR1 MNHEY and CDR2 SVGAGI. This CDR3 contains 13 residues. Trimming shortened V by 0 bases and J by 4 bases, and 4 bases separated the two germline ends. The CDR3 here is CASSYSEGNTIYF. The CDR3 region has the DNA TGTGCCAGCAGTTACTCGGAGGGAAACACCATATATTTT.

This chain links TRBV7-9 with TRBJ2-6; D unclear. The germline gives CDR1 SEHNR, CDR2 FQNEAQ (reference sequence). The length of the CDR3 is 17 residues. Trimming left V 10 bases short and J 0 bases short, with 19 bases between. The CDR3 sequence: CATLKAILISGANVLTF. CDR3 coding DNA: TGTGCCACATTAAAGGCCATCTTGATCTCTGGGGCCAACGTCCTGACTTTC.

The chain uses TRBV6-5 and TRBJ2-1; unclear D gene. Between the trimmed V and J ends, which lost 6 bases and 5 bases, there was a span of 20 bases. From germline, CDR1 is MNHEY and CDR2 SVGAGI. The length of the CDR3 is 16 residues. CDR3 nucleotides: TGTGCCAGCAGGTCAAGTTTGGCGCTCCCAGACAATGAGCAGTTCTTC. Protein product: CASRSSLALPDNEQFF.

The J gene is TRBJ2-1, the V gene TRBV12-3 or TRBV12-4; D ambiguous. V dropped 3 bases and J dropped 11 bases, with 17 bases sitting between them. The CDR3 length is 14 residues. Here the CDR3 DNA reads TGTGCCAGCAGTTTGGAGACGGTGACAATGAAGCAGTTCTTC. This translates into CASSLETVTMKQFF.

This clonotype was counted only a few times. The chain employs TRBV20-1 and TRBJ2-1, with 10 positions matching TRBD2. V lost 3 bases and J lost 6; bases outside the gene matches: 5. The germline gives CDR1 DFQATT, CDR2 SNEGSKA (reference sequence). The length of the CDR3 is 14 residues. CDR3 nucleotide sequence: TGCAGTGCTAGGGTGGCTAGCGGGGGCAATGAGCAGTTCTTC. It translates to CSARVASGGNEQFF.

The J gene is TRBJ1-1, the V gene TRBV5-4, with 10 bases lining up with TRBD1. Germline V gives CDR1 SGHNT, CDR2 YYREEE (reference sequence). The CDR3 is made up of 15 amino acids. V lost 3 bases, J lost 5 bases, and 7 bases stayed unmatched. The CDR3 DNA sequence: TGTGCCAGCAGCTACCCGGGACAGGGGCTGACTGAAGCTTTCTTT. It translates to CASSYPGQGLTEAFF.

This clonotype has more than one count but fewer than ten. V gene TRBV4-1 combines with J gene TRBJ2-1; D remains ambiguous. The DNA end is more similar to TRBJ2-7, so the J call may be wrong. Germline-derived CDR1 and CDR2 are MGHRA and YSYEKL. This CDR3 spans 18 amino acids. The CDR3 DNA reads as TGCGCCAGCAGCCAAGTTCCGGTCCCATTCCTACCCTACAATGAGCAGTACTTC. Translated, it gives CASSQVPVPFLPYNEQYF.

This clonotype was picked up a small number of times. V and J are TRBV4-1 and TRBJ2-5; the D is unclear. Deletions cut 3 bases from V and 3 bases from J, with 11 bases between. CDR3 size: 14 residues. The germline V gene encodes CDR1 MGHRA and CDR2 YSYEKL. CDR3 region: CASSQGFTKETQYF. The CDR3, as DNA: TGCGCCAGCAGCCAGGGCTTTACGAAAGAGACCCAGTACTTC.

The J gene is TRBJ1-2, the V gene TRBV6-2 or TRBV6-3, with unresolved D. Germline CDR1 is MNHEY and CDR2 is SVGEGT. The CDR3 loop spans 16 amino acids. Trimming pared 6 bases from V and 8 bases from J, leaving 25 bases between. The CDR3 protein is CASRNEGLGFPEGYTF. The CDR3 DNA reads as TGTGCCAGCAGGAACGAGGGTCTAGGTTTTCCCGAAGGCTACACCTTC.

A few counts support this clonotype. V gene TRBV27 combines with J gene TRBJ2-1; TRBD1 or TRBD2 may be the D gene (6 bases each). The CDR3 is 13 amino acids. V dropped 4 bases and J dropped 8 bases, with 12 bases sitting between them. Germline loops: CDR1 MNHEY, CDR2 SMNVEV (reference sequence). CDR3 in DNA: TGTGCCAGCAGTTCCGGGGGCGGGGATGAGCAGTTCTTC. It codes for CASSSGGGDEQFF.

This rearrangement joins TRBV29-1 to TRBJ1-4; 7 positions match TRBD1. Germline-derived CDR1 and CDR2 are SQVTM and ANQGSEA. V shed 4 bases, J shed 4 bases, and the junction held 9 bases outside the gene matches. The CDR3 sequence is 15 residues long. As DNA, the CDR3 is TGCAGCGTTGGCCCGACAGGGAGTGGTAATGAAAAACTGTTTTTT. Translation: CSVGPTGSGNEKLFF. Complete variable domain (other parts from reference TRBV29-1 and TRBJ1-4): SAVISQKPSRDICQRGTSLTIQCQVDSQVTMMFWYRQQPGQSLTLIATANQGSEATYESGFVIDKFPISRPNLTFSTLTVSNMSPEDSSIYLCSVGPTGSGNEKLFFGSGTQLSVL.

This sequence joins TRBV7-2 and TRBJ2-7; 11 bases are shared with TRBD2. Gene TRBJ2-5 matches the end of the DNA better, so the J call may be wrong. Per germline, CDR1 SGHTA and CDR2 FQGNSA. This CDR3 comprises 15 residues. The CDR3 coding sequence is TGTGCCAGCAGCTTCTATAGCGGGGGGGCGGAGACCCAGTACTTC. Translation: CASSFYSGGAETQYF.

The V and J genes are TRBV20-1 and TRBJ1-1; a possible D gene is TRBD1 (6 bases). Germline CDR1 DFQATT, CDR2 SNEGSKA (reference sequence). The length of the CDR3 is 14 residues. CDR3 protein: CRAVPGGPNTEAFF. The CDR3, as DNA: TGCCGAGCAGTGCCCGGGGGGCCGAACACTGAAGCTTTCTTT.

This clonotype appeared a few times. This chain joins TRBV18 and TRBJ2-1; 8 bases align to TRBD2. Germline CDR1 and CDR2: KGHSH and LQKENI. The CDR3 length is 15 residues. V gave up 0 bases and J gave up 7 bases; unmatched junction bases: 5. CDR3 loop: CASSPPVREGNEQFF. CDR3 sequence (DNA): TGTGCCAGCTCACCACCGGTTCGGGAGGGAAATGAGCAGTTCTTC.

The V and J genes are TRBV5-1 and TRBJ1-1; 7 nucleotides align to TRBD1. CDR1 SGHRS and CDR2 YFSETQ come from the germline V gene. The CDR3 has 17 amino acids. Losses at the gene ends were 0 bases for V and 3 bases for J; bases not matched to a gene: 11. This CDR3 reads CASSLALTGMGYTEAFF. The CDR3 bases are TGCGCCAGCAGCTTGGCCCTGACAGGGATGGGATACACTGAAGCTTTCTTT. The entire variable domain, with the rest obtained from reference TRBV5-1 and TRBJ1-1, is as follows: KAGVTQTPRYLIKTRGQQVTLSCSPISGHRSVSWYQQTPGQGLQFLFEYFSETQRNKGNFPGRFSGRQFSNSRSEMNVSTLELGDSALYLCASSLALTGMGYTEAFFGQGTRLTVV.

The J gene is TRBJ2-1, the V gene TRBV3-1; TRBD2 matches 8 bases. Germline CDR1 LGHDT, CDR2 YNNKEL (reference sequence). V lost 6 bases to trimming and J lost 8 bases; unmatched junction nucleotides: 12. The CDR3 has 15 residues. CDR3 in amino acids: CASSEAGAGLYEQFF. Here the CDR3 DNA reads TGTGCCAGCAGTGAAGCGGGGGCTGGGTTGTATGAGCAGTTCTTC.

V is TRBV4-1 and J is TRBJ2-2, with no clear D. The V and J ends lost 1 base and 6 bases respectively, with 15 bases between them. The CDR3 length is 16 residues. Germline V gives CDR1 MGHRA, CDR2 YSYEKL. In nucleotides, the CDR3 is TGCGCCAGCAGCCAAGGGGCCCCGCCTAGTCCCGGGGAGCTGTTTTTT. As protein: CASSQGAPPSPGELFF.

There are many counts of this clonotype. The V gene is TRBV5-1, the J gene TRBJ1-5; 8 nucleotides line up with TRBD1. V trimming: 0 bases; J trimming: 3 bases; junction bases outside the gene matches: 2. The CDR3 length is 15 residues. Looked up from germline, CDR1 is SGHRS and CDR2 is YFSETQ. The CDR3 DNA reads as TGCGCCAGCAGCTTGGCAGGGGGCAACAATCAGCCCCAGCATTTT. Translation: CASSLAGGNNQPQHF.